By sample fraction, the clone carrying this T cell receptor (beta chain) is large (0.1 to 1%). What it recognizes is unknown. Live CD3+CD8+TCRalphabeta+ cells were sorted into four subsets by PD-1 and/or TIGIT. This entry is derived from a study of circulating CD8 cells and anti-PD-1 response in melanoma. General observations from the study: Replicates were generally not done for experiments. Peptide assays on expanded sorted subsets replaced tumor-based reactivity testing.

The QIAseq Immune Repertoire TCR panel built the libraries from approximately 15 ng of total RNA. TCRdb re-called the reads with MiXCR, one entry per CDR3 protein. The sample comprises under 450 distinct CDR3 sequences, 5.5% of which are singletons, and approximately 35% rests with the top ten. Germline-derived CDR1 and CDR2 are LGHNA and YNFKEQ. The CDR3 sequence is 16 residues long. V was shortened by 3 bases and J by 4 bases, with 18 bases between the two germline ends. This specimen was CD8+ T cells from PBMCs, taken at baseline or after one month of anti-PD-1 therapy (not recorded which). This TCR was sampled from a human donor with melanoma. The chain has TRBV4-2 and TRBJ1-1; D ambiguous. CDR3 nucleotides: TGTGCCAGCAGCCACCCCTCGGAGGGAGGTGGCACTGAAGCTTTCTTT. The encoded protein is CASSHPSEGGGTEAFF.